The subject of this entry is one TCR beta chain. The CDR3 loop spans 14 amino acids. Germline V lookup: CDR1 MDHEN, CDR2 SYDVKM. Trimming removed 5 bases from V and 0 bases from J, with 10 bases in between. The sample belongs to a study of spatial heterogeneity in lung cancer. Sample time point: blood at routine non-recurrence follow-up after resection. TCRdb reprocessed the 5' RACE reads with MiXCR, giving one entry per CDR3 protein. The sample lists roughly 18,000 distinct CDR3 sequences; about 10% were seen once. The chain carries TRBV28 and TRBJ2-5, with a tentative D call TRBD1 (6 bases). This TCR was sampled from a male donor with early-stage non-small cell lung cancer. The sample was PBMCs, taken at follow-up. The CDR3, as DNA: TGTGCCAGCAGTGACCAGGGGTACCAAGAGACCCAGTACTTC. As protein: CASSDQGYQETQYF.